This T cell receptor beta chain was found in a study of cytomegalovirus exposure and HLA in healthy donors. The germline V gene has CDR1 SGHDT and CDR2 YYEEEE. The trim removed 5 bases at V and 6 bases at J, leaving 3 bases unmatched. The CDR3 is made up of 14 amino acids. The PCR made use of 60 Vbeta and 13 Jbeta primers. Data came from immunoSEQ multiplex PCR; TCRdb stores just in-frame clones and leaves some out. The table lists 95,000 to 150,000 clones, about 79% of them singletons, with 3% to 3.5% in the top ten. Study-level points and caveats: Later on, an analysis tied about 17,000 TCR beta sequences to HLA alleles at 0.05 false discovery rate. The study reported that TCR beta sequences accurately predicted HLA-A and HLA-B alleles in most subjects.

About this clone itself: Its antigen is still unknown.

This receptor was obtained from a woman between 45 and 60 years old in good health and CMV-seronegative. Sequenced material: PBMCs. J is TRBJ2-1 and V is TRBV5-6; TRBD1 matches at 12 bases. The CDR3 DNA reads TGTGCCAGCAGGGGGACAGGGGGCGGCAATGAGCAGTTCTTC. Its translation is CASRGTGGGNEQFF.